The following is a T cell receptor (beta chain) sequence with its context. Its antigen is undetermined. V lost 8 bases and J 8 bases, leaving 18 bases between the germline ends. Per the germline V gene, CDR1 is SNHLY and CDR2 is FYNNEI. The CDR3 runs to 13 residues. This sample was taken from a study of cytomegalovirus exposure and HLA in healthy donors. Background on the study: About 85 million unique TCRs from HLA-typed donors were held in an early release of data. Study results and caveats: An Asian-associated ancestry cluster reportedly showed fewer N-insertions than the approximately 630-donor mean in a later analysis. The authors later found HLA-associated TCR beta chains more clonally expanded than equally common others. In vitro experiments confirmed that a few CMV-associated chains were specific for CMV antigens.

With 60 Vbeta and 13 Jbeta primers, the PCR was carried out. Sequenced by immunoSEQ multiplex PCR; TCRdb stores in-frame clones only, minus some. There are some 130,000 clones in the sample; approximately 80% occur only once, and roughly 2% lies in the top ten. The V gene is TRBV2, the J gene TRBJ1-2; D is perhaps TRBD1 (6 bases). This sequence originates from a man younger than 45 in good health and CMV-seronegative. Sequencing used PBMCs. CDR3 sequence (DNA): TGTGCCAGCGGAGGACAGTTTCCCACGGGCTACACCTTC. It translates to CASGGQFPTGYTF.